This entry lists 18 T cell receptor beta chains sequenced from one sample in a study of blood T cell repertoires in COVID-19. The repertoire was sequenced with immunoSEQ multiplex PCR; TCRdb's copy has only in-frame clones and lacks some. The repertoire consists of about 300,000 clones, with approximately 91% occurring once and the leading ten covering about 1.7%. The source material was PBMCs or T cells enriched from blood (not recorded which). The receptors were sampled from a woman aged 40 to 55 who had recovered from COVID-19.

This chain uses TRBV5-1 with TRBJ1-1; 7 nucleotides agree with TRBD1. The J segment lost 1 base and the V segment lost 2 bases, leaving 5 bases of the junction unmatched. From germline, CDR1 is SGHRS and CDR2 YFSETQ. This CDR3 is built from 15 residues. CDR3 nucleotide sequence: TGCGCCAGCAGCTTATCCGGGACAGCGAACACTGAAGCTTTCTTT. Protein product: CASSLSGTANTEAFF.

The J gene is TRBJ1-2, the V gene TRBV19; 9 bases are shared with TRBD1. There are 14 residues in the CDR3. V was clipped by 6 bases and J by 0 bases; unmatched bases: 2. The germline CDR1 and CDR2 sequences are LNHDA and SQIVND (reference sequence). CDR3 coding DNA: TGTGCCAGTAGCTGGACAGGGGCTAACTATGGCTACACCTTC. This codes for CASSWTGANYGYTF.

This chain links TRBV7-3 with TRBJ2-5, with 10 bases that match TRBD1. Trimming cost V 5 bases and J 5 bases; bases outside gene matches: 2. Germline V gene sequence: CDR1 SGHTA, CDR2 FQGTGA. The CDR3 covers 13 residues. CDR3 residues: CASSRGQGETQYF. The CDR3 DNA reads TGTGCCAGCAGCCGGGGACAGGGGGAGACCCAGTACTTC.

The chain combines TRBV5-5 with TRBJ2-3, with 14 positions matching TRBD2. The trim removed 4 bases at V and 4 bases at J, leaving 11 bases unmatched. Germline V gene data show CDR1 as SGHKS and CDR2 as YYEKEE (reference sequence). CDR3 length equals 18 residues. The CDR3, as DNA: TGTGCCAGCAGCCCAAGACTAGCGGGGGGGTCGATCCCAGATACGCAGTATTTT. Protein: CASSPRLAGGSIPDTQYF. Filled out from reference TRBV5-5 and TRBJ2-3, the complete variable domain reads DAGVTQSPTHLIKTRGQQVTLRCSPISGHKSVSWYQQVLGQGPQFIFQYYEKEERGRGNFPDRFSARQFPNYSSELNVNALLLGDSALYLCASSPRLAGGSIPDTQYFGPGTRLTVL.

V is TRBV30 and J is TRBJ1-1; 7 bases are a match to TRBD1. With 4 bases clipped from V and 6 bases from J, the junction kept 5 bases outside the gene matches. CDR3 length: 12 amino acids. CDR1 and CDR2 from the germline V gene are GTSNPN and SVGIG (reference sequence). The CDR3 region is CAWTRGTPEAFF. The CDR3 DNA reads as TGTGCCTGGACCAGGGGGACTCCTGAAGCTTTCTTT.

This chain joins TRBV25-1 and TRBJ1-1; TRBD1 is a possible D gene (6 bases). There are 13 residues in the CDR3. In germline, CDR1 is MGHDK, CDR2 SYGVNS. V shed 5 bases and J shed 10 bases, with 17 bases lying between them. CDR3 residues: CASSKTGERSAFF. As DNA, the CDR3 is TGTGCCAGCAGTAAGACAGGAGAGCGGTCAGCTTTCTTT.

J is TRBJ1-1 and V is TRBV5-1; the D is unclear. This CDR3 is 14 amino acids long. Germline assignment: CDR1 SGHRS and CDR2 YFSETQ. The germline V and J ends were trimmed by 4 bases and 4 bases, with 14 bases remaining between them. CDR3 region: CASSPEGSGTEAFF. The CDR3 region has the DNA TGCGCCAGCAGCCCGGAGGGATCGGGCACTGAAGCTTTCTTT.

The chain recombines TRBV7-9 with TRBJ1-2, with 8 bases lining up with TRBD1. CDR1 and CDR2 from the germline V gene are SEHNR and FQNEAQ (reference sequence). This CDR3 spans 16 amino acids. V trimming: 5 bases; J trimming: 4 bases; junction bases outside the gene matches: 12. Written as DNA, the CDR3 is TGTGCCAGCAGCCGTTCAACCGGGACAGGTCTCTATGGCTACACCTTC. Its protein is CASSRSTGTGLYGYTF.

J is TRBJ1-2 and V is TRBV19, with TRBD1 matching over 11 bases. The V and J ends lost 3 bases and 8 bases, in that order; junction bases with no gene match: 8. Germline V gene sequence: CDR1 LNHDA, CDR2 SQIVND (reference sequence). The CDR3 is made up of 15 amino acids. CDR3 sequence reads: CASSIRGQGARGYTF. The CDR3 bases are TGTGCCAGTAGTATCCGAGGACAGGGGGCGCGGGGCTACACCTTC.

The CDR3 region is CASSPTAGVTEAFF. The CDR3 DNA sequence: TGTGCCAGCAGCCCCACCGCAGGGGTCACTGAAGCTTTCTTT. The J gene is TRBJ1-1, the V gene TRBV7-3; possibly TRBD1 for D (6 bases). From germline, CDR1 is SGHTA and CDR2 FQGTGA. The germline V and J ends were trimmed by 5 bases and 4 bases, with 14 bases remaining between them. This CDR3 comprises 14 residues.

The CDR3 spells CASSLQQEGHRPQHF. The DNA for the CDR3 is TGTGCCAGTAGTCTTCAACAGGAGGGGCATCGGCCCCAGCATTTT. This sequence joins TRBV19 and TRBJ1-5, with D possibly matching TRBD1 (5 bases). Germline V gene data show CDR1 as LNHDA and CDR2 as SQIVND (reference sequence). The CDR3 has 15 amino acids. Trimming took off 5 bases at V and 9 bases at J, with 20 bases between the two ends.

V gene TRBV6-5 combines with J gene TRBJ2-5; tentatively, D is TRBD1 (6 bases). The CDR3 is 14 amino acids. The germline CDR1 and CDR2 sequences are MNHEY and SVGAGI. V lost 6 bases and J lost 1, with 12 bases in between. The CDR3 nucleotides are TGTGCCAGCAGGGCACAGGGAGCCCAAGAGACCCAGTACTTC. Translation: CASRAQGAQETQYF.

The sample holds many counts of this clone. The chain recombines TRBV13 with TRBJ2-7; TRBD2 matches at 11 bases. Germline V CDR1 and CDR2: PRHDT, FYEKMQ (reference sequence). V dropped 4 bases and J dropped 2; count of bases not matched to a gene: 13. The CDR3 totals 18 residues. The CDR3 spells CASSSLYPLAGGPYEQYF. The CDR3 DNA reads as TGTGCCAGCAGCTCACTCTACCCTTTAGCGGGGGGGCCCTACGAGCAGTACTTC.

V usage is TRBV4-2 and J usage is TRBJ2-7, with 9 positions matching TRBD2. The CDR3 sequence is 22 residues long. The germline gives CDR1 LGHNA, CDR2 YNFKEQ. Trimming took 1 base from V and 0 from J; bases not matched to a gene: 22. The CDR3 region has the DNA TGTGCCAGCAGCCAAGGGAGGTTGCGGGGGGGAGCTGCGGAAATATACTCCTACGAGCAGTACTTC. Translated: CASSQGRLRGGAAEIYSYEQYF.

In its sample, this clone was seen once. The chain uses TRBV20-1 and TRBJ2-7; D is ambiguous. The CDR3 contains 11 residues. Germline CDR1 and CDR2: DFQATT and SNEGSKA (reference sequence). V was clipped by 3 bases and J by 6 bases, with 9 bases between them. CDR3 sequence: CSASDPPEQYF. CDR3 bases: TGCAGTGCTAGTGACCCTCCCGAGCAGTACTTC.

This chain links TRBV19 with TRBJ1-1; D uncertain. CDR1 is LNHDA and CDR2 is SQIVND in the germline V gene (reference sequence). With 4 bases removed from V and 11 bases from J, the gap between germline ends came to 17 bases. CDR3 length equals 13 residues. DNA of the CDR3: TGTGCCAGTAGTAGTTCTCGAGGCCTCCGTGCTTTCTTT. Translating it yields CASSSSRGLRAFF.

This clone was seen only a few times. This same CDR3 is encoded by further DNA sequences in the sample. The chain recombines TRBV5-1 with TRBJ1-4, with 9 bases matching TRBD1. The germline V gene encodes CDR1 SGHRS and CDR2 YFSETQ. V was clipped by 7 bases and J by 0 bases; unmatched bases: 4. The CDR3 covers 15 residues. CDR3 protein: CASSGQGTTNEKLFF. The CDR3 region has the DNA TGCGCCAGCTCAGGACAGGGGACAACTAATGAAAAACTGTTTTTT. Full variable domain (rest looked up from reference TRBV5-1 and TRBJ1-4): KAGVTQTPRYLIKTRGQQVTLSCSPISGHRSVSWYQQTPGQGLQFLFEYFSETQRNKGNFPGRFSGRQFSNSRSEMNVSTLELGDSALYLCASSGQGTTNEKLFFGSGTQLSVL.

The rearrangement joins TRBV9 to TRBJ2-2, with 9 positions matching TRBD1. The ends lost 3 bases at V and 12 bases at J; junction bases unmatched: 9. CDR3 size: 14 residues. Germline V gene data show CDR1 as SGDLS and CDR2 as YYNGEE. The CDR3 DNA follows: TGTGCCAGCAGCGCCTACAATGGACAGGGGAAGCTGTTTTTT. Protein: CASSAYNGQGKLFF.